This TCR beta chain was sequenced for a study of shared clonotypes between healthy human individuals. The study, taken as a whole, reports: Between a few donors, naive CD4 clonotypes were shared at a level of about 5.3%. Estimated clonotype richness was generally higher in naive than memory subsets. Clonotypes which were not shared had lower generation probabilities than clonotypes that all four donors shared.

Profiling relied on immunoSEQ multiplex PCR, and the TCRdb table lists in-frame clones only, not all of them. The sample shows 500,000 to 550,000 clones, roughly 95% of them seen only once. A note on this clone: What it recognizes is unknown.

The TCR sequence derives from a woman aged 25 to 39 in good health. The sample taken for sequencing was naive CD4+ T cells sorted from blood. Subset denoted: CD45RA+ positively selected.

The chain's CDR3 is CASSEAVAIYGYTF. CDR3 bases: TGTGCCAGCAGTGAAGCAGTGGCGATCTATGGCTACACCTTC. V gene TRBV6-1 combines with J gene TRBJ1-2; D gene ambiguous. The CDR3 is 14 amino acids. Per the germline V gene, CDR1 is MNHNS and CDR2 is SASEGT. V shed 0 bases and J shed 4 bases, with 9 bases lying between them.